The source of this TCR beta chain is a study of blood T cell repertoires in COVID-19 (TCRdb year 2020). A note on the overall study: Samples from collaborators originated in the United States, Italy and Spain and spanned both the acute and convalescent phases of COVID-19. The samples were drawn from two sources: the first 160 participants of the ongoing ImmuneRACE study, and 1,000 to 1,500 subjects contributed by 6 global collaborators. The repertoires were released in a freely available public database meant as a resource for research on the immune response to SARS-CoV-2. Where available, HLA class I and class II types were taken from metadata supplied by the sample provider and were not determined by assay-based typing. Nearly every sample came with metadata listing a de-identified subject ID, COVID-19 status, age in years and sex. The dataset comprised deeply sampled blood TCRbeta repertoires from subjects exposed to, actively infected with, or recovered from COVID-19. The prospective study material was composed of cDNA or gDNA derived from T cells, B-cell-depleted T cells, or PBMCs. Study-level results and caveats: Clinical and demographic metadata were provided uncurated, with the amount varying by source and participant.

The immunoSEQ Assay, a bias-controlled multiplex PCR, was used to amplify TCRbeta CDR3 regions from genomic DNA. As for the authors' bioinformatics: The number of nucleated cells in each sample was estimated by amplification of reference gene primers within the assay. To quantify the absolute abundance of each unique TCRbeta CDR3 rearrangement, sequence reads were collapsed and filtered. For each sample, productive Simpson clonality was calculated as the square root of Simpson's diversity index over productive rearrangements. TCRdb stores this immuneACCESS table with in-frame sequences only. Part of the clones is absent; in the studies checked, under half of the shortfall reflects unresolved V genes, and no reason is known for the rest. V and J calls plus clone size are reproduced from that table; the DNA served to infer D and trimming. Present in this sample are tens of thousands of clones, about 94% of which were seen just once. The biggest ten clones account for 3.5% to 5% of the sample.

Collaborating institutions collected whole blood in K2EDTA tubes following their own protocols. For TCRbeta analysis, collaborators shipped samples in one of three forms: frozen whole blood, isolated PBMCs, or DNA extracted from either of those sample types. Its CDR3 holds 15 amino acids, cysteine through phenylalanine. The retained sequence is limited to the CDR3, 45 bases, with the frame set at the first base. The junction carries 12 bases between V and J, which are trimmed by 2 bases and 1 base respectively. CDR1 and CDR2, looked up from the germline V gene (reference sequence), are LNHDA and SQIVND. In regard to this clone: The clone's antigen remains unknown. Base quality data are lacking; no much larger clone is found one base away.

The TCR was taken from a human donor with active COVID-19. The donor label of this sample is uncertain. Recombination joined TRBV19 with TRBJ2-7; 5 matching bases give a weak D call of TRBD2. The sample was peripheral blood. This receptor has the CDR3 CASSIRSEGSYEQYF. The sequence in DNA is TGTGCCAGTAGTATAAGGAGTGAGGGTTCCTACGAGCAGTACTTC.